This entry lists 3 T cell receptor beta chains sequenced from one sample in a study of cytomegalovirus exposure and HLA in healthy donors. 60 Vbeta and 13 Jbeta primers were used in PCR. The repertoire was sequenced with immunoSEQ multiplex PCR; TCRdb's copy has only in-frame clones and lacks some. The sample gives about 200,000 clones, 75% to 85% of which show up once; 2% to 2.5% is in the top ten. The sample comprised PBMCs. The receptors originated from a woman aged 50 to 65 in good health and CMV-seronegative.

The chain recombines TRBV18 with TRBJ1-1; a possible D gene is TRBD1 (6 bases). The V end lost 3 bases, the J end lost 9 bases, and 14 bases lay between the germline ends. The CDR3 has 13 residues. Germline V gives CDR1 KGHSH, CDR2 LQKENI. The chain's CDR3 is CASSPRQVHQAFF. The CDR3 coding sequence is TGTGCCAGCTCACCGAGACAGGTACACCAAGCTTTCTTT.

The rearrangement links TRBV5-1 to TRBJ1-4; D gene uncertain. Germline V gene data show CDR1 as SGHRS and CDR2 as YFSETQ. V was clipped by 1 base and J by 1 base, with 5 bases between them. The CDR3 extends over 14 amino acids. As DNA, the CDR3 is TGCGCCAGCAGCTTGCGCAGAACTAATGAAAAACTGTTTTTT. This codes for CASSLRRTNEKLFF.

This chain uses TRBV10-3 with TRBJ2-2; TRBD1 might be the D (6 bases). Germline V lookup: CDR1 ENHRY, CDR2 SYGVKD. The CDR3 totals 14 residues. V was shortened by 4 bases and J by 5 bases, with 11 bases between the two germline ends. Here the CDR3 DNA reads TGTGCCATCAGTGCACAGGGTGGAACCGGGGAGCTGTTTTTT. Residues: CAISAQGGTGELFF.